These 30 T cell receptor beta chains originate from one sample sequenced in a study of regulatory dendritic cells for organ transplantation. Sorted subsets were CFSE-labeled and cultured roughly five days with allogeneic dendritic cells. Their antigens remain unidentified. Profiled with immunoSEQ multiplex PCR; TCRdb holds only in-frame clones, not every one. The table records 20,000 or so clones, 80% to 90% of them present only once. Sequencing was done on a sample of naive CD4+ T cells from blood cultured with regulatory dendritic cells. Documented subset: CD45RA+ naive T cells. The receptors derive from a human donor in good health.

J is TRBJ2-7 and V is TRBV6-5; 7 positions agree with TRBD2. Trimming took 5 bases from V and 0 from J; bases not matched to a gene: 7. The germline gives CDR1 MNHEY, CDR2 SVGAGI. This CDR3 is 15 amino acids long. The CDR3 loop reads CASSPYGGSSYEQYF. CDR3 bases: TGTGCCAGCAGTCCATACGGGGGGAGCTCCTACGAGCAGTACTTC.

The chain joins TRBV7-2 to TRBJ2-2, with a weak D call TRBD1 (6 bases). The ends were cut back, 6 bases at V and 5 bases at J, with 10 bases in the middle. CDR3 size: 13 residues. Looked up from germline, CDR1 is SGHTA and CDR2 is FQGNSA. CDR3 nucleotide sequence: TGTGCCAGCAGTCCACAGGGTACCGGGGAGCTGTTTTTT. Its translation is CASSPQGTGELFF. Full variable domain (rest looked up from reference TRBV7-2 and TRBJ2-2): GAGVSQSPSNKVTEKGKDVELRCDPISGHTALYWYRQSLGQGLEFLIYFQGNSAPDKSGLPSDRFSAERTGGSVSTLTIQRTQQEDSAVYLCASSPQGTGELFFGEGSRLTVL.

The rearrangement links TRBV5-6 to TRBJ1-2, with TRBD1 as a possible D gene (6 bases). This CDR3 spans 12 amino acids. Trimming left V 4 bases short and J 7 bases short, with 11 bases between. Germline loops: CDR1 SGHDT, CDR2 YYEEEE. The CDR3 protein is CASSLTGPGYTF. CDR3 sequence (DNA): TGTGCCAGCAGCCTTACAGGGCCTGGCTACACCTTC. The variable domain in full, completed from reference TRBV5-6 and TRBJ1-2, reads DAGVTQSPTHLIKTRGQQVTLRCSPKSGHDTVSWYQQALGQGPQFIFQYYEEEERQRGNFPDRFSGHQFPNYSSELNVNALLLGDSALYLCASSLTGPGYTFGSGTRLTVV.

In nucleotides, the CDR3 is TGTGCCACAGCACAAGATTCAAGATACGAGCAGTACTTC. This translates into CATAQDSRYEQYF. V is TRBV19 and J is TRBJ2-7, with D unresolved. Germline loops: CDR1 LNHDA, CDR2 SQIVND (reference sequence). The V gene lost 10 bases and the J gene lost 4 bases, with 17 bases spanning the gap. The CDR3 consists of 13 residues.

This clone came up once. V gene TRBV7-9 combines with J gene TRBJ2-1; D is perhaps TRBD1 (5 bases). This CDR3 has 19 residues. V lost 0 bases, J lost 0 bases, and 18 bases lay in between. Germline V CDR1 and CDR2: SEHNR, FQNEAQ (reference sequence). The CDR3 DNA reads TGTGCCAGCAGCTTAGCTAAGATTGGGCAGGGCCTCTCCTACAATGAGCAGTTCTTC. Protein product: CASSLAKIGQGLSYNEQFF.

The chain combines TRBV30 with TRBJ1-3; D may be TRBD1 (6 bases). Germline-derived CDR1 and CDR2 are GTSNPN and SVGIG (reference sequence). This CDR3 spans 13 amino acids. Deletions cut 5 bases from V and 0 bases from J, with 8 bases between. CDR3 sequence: CAWHRVSGNTIYF. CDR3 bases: TGTGCCTGGCACAGGGTCTCTGGAAACACCATATATTTT. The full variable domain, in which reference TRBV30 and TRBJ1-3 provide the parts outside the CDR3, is SQTIHQWPATLVQPVGSPLSLECTVEGTSNPNLYWYRQAAGRGLQLLFYSVGIGQISSEVPQNLSASRPQDRQFILSSKKLLLSDSGFYLCAWHRVSGNTIYFGEGSWLTVV.

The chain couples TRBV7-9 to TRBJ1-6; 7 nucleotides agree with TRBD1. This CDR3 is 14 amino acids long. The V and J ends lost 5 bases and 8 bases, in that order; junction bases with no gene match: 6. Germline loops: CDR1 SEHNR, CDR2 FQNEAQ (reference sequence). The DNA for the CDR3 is TGTGCCAGCAGCCGCCGGGACAGTTATTCACCCCTCCACTTT. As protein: CASSRRDSYSPLHF.

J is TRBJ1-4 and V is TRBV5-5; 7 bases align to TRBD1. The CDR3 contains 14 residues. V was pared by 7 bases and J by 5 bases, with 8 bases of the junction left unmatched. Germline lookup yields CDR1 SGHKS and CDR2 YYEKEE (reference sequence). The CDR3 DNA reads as TGTGCCAGCGGGCGGGGACAGTTAAATGAAAAACTGTTTTTT. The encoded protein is CASGRGQLNEKLFF.

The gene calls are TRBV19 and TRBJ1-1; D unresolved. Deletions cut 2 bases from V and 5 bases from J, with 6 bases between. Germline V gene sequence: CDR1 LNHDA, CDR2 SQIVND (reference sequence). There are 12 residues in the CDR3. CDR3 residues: CASSIRDTEAFF. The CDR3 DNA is TGTGCCAGTAGTATAAGGGATACTGAAGCTTTCTTT.

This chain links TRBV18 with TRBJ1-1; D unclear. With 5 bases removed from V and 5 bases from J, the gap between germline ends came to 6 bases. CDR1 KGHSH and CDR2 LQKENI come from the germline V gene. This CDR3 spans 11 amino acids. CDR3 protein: CASSSETEAFF. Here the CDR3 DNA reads TGTGCCAGCTCATCGGAAACTGAAGCTTTCTTT.

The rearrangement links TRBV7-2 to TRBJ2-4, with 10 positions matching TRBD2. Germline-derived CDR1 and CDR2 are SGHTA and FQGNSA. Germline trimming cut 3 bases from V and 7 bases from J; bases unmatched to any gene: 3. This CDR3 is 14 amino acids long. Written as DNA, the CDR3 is TGTGCCAGCAGCTTGAGCGGGGGGGCGAACATTCAGTACTTC. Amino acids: CASSLSGGANIQYF.

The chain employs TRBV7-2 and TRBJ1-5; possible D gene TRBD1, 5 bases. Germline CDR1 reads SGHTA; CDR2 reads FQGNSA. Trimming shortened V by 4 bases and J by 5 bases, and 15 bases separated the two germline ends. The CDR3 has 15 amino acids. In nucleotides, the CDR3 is TGTGCCAGCAGCTGGTCAGGGAGTTCAGATCAGCCCCAGCATTTT. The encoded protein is CASSWSGSSDQPQHF.

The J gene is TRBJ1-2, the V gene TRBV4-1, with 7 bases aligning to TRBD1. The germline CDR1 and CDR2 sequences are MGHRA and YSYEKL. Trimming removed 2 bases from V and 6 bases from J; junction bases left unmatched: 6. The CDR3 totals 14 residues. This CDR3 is CASSQPGTEDGYTF. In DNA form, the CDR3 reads TGCGCCAGCAGCCAACCCGGGACAGAGGATGGCTACACCTTC.

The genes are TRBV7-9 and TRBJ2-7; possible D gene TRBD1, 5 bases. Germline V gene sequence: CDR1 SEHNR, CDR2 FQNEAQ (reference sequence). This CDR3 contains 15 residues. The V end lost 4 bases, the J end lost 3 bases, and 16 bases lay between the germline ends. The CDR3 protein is CASSSYIGAGYEQYF. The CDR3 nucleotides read TGTGCCAGCAGCTCTTACATAGGGGCAGGCTACGAGCAGTACTTC.

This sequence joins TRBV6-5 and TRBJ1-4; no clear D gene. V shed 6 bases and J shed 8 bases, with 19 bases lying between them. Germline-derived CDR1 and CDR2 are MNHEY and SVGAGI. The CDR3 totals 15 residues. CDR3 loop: CASSNLRGSSEKLFF. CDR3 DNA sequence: TGTGCCAGCAGCAACCTACGCGGGAGCTCAGAAAAACTGTTTTTT.

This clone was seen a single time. The CDR3 DNA is TGTGCCAGCAGTTCACGAGACAGGGTGGGGGAAAAACTGTTTTTT. It codes for CASSSRDRVGEKLFF. The chain recombines TRBV27 with TRBJ1-4; 7 nucleotides line up with TRBD1. Germline CDR1 is MNHEY and CDR2 is SMNVEV (reference sequence). The V segment lost 4 bases and the J segment 8 bases; nucleotides outside the gene matches: 10. This CDR3 has 15 amino acids.

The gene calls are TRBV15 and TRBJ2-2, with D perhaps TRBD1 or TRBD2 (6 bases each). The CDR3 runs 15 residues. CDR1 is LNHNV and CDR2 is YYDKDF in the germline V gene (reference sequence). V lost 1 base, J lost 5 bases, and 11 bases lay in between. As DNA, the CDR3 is TGTGCCACCAGCAGAGTAGGGGGGACTACCGGGGAGCTGTTTTTT. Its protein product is CATSRVGGTTGELFF.

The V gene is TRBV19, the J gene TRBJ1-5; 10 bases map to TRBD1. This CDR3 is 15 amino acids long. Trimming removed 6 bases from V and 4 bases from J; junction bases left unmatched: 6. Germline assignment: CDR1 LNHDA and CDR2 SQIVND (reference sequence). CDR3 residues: CASRRQGADNQPQHF. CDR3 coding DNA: TGTGCCAGTAGACGACAGGGGGCGGATAATCAGCCCCAGCATTTT.

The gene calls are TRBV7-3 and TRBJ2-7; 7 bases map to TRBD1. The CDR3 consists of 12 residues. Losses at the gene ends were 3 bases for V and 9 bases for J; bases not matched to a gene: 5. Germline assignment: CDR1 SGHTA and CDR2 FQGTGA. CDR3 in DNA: TGTGCCAGCAGCTTTAGACAGGGTATGCAGTACTTC. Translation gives CASSFRQGMQYF.

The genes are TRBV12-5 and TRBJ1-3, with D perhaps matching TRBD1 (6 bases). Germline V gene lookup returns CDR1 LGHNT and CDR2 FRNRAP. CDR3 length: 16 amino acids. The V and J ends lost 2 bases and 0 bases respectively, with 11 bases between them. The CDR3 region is CASGLQGFHSGNTIYF. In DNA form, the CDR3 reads TGTGCTAGTGGTTTGCAGGGGTTTCACTCTGGAAACACCATATATTTT.

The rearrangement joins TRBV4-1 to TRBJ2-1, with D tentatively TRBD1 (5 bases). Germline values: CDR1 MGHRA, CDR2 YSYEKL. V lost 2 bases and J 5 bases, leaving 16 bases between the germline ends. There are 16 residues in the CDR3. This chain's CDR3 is CASSQLSGLPNNEQFF. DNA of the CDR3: TGCGCCAGCAGCCAACTCTCAGGGCTTCCTAACAATGAGCAGTTCTTC.

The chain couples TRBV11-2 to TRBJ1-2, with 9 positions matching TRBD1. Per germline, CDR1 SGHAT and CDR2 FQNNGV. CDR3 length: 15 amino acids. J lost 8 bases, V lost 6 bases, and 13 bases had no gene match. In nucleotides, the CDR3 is TGTGCCAGCAGGGATTTGGGACAGGGAAGCAGAGGCTACACCTTC. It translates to CASRDLGQGSRGYTF.

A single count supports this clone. DNA of the CDR3: TGTGCCAGCAGCTTTGACAGGCGAACCACCTACGAGCAGTACTTC. Its protein product is CASSFDRRTTYEQYF. The rearrangement links TRBV7-2 to TRBJ2-7; a possible D gene is TRBD1 (6 bases). The V end was cut by 3 bases, the J end by 2 bases, with 14 bases between. The germline gives CDR1 SGHTA, CDR2 FQGNSA. The CDR3 consists of 15 residues.

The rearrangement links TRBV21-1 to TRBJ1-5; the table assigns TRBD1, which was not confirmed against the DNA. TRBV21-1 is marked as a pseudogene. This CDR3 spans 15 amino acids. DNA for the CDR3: TGTGCCAGCAGCAAAGAGGGGATGGTCAATCAGCCCCAGCATTTT. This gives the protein CASSKEGMVNQPQHF.

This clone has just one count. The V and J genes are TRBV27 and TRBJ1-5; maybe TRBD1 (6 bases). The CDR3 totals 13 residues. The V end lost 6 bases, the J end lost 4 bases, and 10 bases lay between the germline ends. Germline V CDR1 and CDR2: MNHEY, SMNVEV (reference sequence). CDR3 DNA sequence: TGTGCCAGCAGGGGGGCTGGTAATCAGCCCCAGCATTTT. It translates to CASRGAGNQPQHF.

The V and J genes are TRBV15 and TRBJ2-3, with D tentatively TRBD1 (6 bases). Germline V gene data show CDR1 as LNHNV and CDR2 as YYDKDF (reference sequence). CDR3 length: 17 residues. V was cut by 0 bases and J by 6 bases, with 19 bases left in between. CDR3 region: CATSRDKTGWFIDTQYF. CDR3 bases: TGTGCCACCAGCAGAGACAAGACAGGATGGTTCATTGATACGCAGTATTTT.

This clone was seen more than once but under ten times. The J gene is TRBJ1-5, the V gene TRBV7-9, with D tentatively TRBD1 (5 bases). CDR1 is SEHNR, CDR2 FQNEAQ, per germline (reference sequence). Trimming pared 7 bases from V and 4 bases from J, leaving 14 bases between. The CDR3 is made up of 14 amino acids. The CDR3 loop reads CASTLGGSNQPQHF. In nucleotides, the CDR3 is TGTGCCAGCACCCTGGGGGGGTCAAATCAGCCCCAGCATTTT.

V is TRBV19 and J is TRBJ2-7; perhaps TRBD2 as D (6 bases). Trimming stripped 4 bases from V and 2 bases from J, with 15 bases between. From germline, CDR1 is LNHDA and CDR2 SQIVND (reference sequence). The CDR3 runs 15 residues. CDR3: CASSRTTHAAYEQYF. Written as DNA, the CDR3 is TGTGCCAGTAGTAGGACTACCCACGCCGCCTACGAGCAGTACTTC. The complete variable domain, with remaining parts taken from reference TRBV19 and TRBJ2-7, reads DGGITQSPKYLFRKEGQNVTLSCEQNLNHDAMYWYRQDPGQGLRLIYYSQIVNDFQKGDIAEGYSVSREKKESFPLTVTSAQKNPTAFYLCASSRTTHAAYEQYFGPGTRLTVT.

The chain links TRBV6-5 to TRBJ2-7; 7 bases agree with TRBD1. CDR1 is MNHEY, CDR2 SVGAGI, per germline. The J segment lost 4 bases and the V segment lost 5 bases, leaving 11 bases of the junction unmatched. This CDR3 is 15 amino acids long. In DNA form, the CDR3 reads TGTGCCAGCAGTAAACCGGGACAGATAATGTACGAGCAGTACTTC. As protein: CASSKPGQIMYEQYF.

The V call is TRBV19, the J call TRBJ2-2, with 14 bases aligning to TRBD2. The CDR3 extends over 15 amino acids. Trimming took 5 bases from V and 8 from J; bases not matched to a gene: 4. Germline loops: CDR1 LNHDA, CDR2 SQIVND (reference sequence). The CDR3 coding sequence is TGTGCCAGTAGTCCGGGACTAGCGGGAGTAGGGGAGCTGTTTTTT. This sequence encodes CASSPGLAGVGELFF.